One and the same sample provided the 19 T cell receptor beta chains below, sequenced in a study of cytomegalovirus exposure and HLA in healthy donors. PCR involved 60 Vbeta and 13 Jbeta primers. TCRdb's copy holds only in-frame clones and misses some; the assay was immunoSEQ multiplex PCR. The listing contains some 44,000 clones. Specimen: PBMCs. The receptors originated from a woman between 25 and 40 years old in good health and CMV-seronegative.

This chain connects TRBV27 to TRBJ2-7; 11 nucleotides agree with TRBD2. V was pared by 0 bases and J by 3 bases, with 1 base of the junction left unmatched. The CDR3 runs to 15 residues. In germline, CDR1 is MNHEY, CDR2 SMNVEV (reference sequence). The CDR3 bases are TGTGCCAGCAGTTTATCCCTAGCGGGGGGCTACGAGCAGTACTTC. The encoded protein is CASSLSLAGGYEQYF.

The rearrangement links TRBV9 to TRBJ2-7; 7 bases fit TRBD2. V lost 0 bases to trimming and J lost 4 bases; unmatched junction nucleotides: 4. Germline CDR1 SGDLS, CDR2 YYNGEE. CDR3 length: 14 amino acids. The CDR3 loop reads CASSVARGGYEQYF. CDR3 sequence (DNA): TGTGCCAGCAGCGTAGCCCGGGGAGGGTACGAGCAGTACTTC.

The chain recombines TRBV2 with TRBJ1-2, with 8 bases aligning to TRBD1. This CDR3 contains 13 residues. The V and J ends lost 9 bases and 4 bases, in that order; junction bases with no gene match: 7. Germline assignment: CDR1 SNHLY and CDR2 FYNNEI. CDR3 bases: TGTGCCAGTGGACAGGGAGGGGGCTATGGCTACACCTTC. It codes for CASGQGGGYGYTF.

V gene TRBV28 combines with J gene TRBJ2-7, with 9 bases matching TRBD2. The CDR3 length is 17 residues. Germline-derived CDR1 and CDR2 are MDHEN and SYDVKM. The J segment lost 2 bases and the V segment lost 3 bases, leaving 11 bases of the junction unmatched. This chain's CDR3 is CASSFSPAGGGPYEQYF. DNA of the CDR3: TGTGCCAGCAGTTTCTCCCCCGCGGGAGGGGGTCCCTACGAGCAGTACTTC.

The chain is built from TRBV9 and TRBJ2-1; TRBD2 aligns across 11 bases. The CDR3 consists of 15 residues. The ends lost 6 bases at V and 6 bases at J; junction bases unmatched: 8. CDR1 is SGDLS, CDR2 YYNGEE, per germline. In DNA, the CDR3 is TGTGCCAGCACAACTAGCGGGAGTGGTGGCAATGAGCAGTTCTTC. Amino acids: CASTTSGSGGNEQFF.

The genes are TRBV18 and TRBJ2-1; D may be TRBD1 (6 bases). The germline gives CDR1 KGHSH, CDR2 LQKENI. V gave up 3 bases and J gave up 6 bases, with 9 bases separating them. The CDR3 runs to 13 residues. The CDR3 region has the DNA TGTGCCAGCTCACCCGACAGGCTCAATGAGCAGTTCTTC. This sequence encodes CASSPDRLNEQFF. Full variable domain (rest looked up from reference TRBV18 and TRBJ2-1): NAGVMQNPRHLVRRRGQEARLRCSPMKGHSHVYWYRQLPEEGLKFMVYLQKENIIDESGMPKERFSAEFPKEGPSILRIQQVVRGDSAAYFCASSPDRLNEQFFGPGTRLTVL.

V is TRBV5-4 and J is TRBJ2-1; D unclear. This CDR3 is built from 12 residues. Trimming took 5 bases from V and 6 from J, leaving 9 bases between them. Germline lookup yields CDR1 SGHNT and CDR2 YYREEE (reference sequence). CDR3 coding DNA: TGTGCCAGCAGTTTTGCAGTCAATGAGCAGTTCTTC. Amino acids: CASSFAVNEQFF.

This chain connects TRBV6-8 to TRBJ1-5, with TRBD1 matching over 9 bases. The CDR3 covers 14 residues. The V gene end was trimmed by 8 bases and the J gene end by 4 bases; junction bases not matched to a gene: 6. CDR1 and CDR2 (germline): MNHGY, SAAAGT. CDR3 loop: CASGWGQGNQPQHF. The CDR3, as DNA: TGTGCCAGCGGATGGGGACAGGGAAATCAGCCCCAGCATTTT.

Points on this clone: At one boundary the junction diverges from the germline segment, which might be a read error. The chain combines TRBV30 with TRBJ2-7; tentatively, D is TRBD2 (5 bases). The CDR3 contains 13 residues. The germline CDR1 and CDR2 sequences are GTSNPN and SVGIG (reference sequence). The CDR3 DNA is TGTGCCTGGAGCGCCGGACTGACCGAGAAGATTTGCTTC. Translation: CAWSAGLTEKICF.

The chain carries TRBV25-1 and TRBJ2-7, with 8 bases that match TRBD1. CDR1 MGHDK and CDR2 SYGVNS come from the germline V gene. This CDR3 comprises 15 residues. The J segment lost 4 bases and the V segment lost 0 bases, leaving 5 bases of the junction unmatched. This CDR3 reads CASSEYRDRPYEQYF. The DNA for the CDR3 is TGTGCCAGCAGTGAATATAGGGACAGGCCTTACGAGCAGTACTTC.

The CDR3 loop is CASSSSGRAYEQYF. The CDR3 nucleotides are TGTGCCAGCAGCTCCAGCGGGAGGGCCTACGAGCAGTACTTC. V and J are TRBV7-9 and TRBJ2-7, with 10 nucleotides matching TRBD2. The CDR3 extends over 14 amino acids. V was pared by 4 bases and J by 2 bases, with 2 bases of the junction left unmatched. CDR1 and CDR2 from the germline V gene are SEHNR and FQNEAQ (reference sequence).

V is TRBV12-5 and J is TRBJ1-1; D not certain. This CDR3 spans 14 amino acids. Germline V gives CDR1 LGHNT, CDR2 FRNRAP. V was cut by 5 bases and J by 4 bases, with 14 bases left in between. CDR3 DNA sequence: TGTGCTAGTGGTCCCCTGTTAGAGCTCACTGAAGCTTTCTTT. Protein product: CASGPLLELTEAFF.

The chain carries TRBV18 and TRBJ2-7, with TRBD2 matching 7 bases. This CDR3 has 15 amino acids. Germline V gene lookup returns CDR1 KGHSH and CDR2 LQKENI. Trimming at V came to 3 bases and at J to 2 bases, leaving 7 bases not matched to a gene. As DNA, the CDR3 is TGTGCCAGCTCACCTCAGAAAGGACTAGCCTACGAGCAGTACTTC. It specifies CASSPQKGLAYEQYF.

J is TRBJ1-2 and V is TRBV4-1; D possibly corresponds to TRBD1 (5 bases). The CDR3 extends over 14 amino acids. V dropped 4 bases and J dropped 5 bases, with 14 bases sitting between them. Germline V gene lookup returns CDR1 MGHRA and CDR2 YSYEKL. This CDR3 reads CASSRTAGEYGYTF. The CDR3 nucleotides are TGCGCCAGCAGCCGTACAGCGGGGGAGTATGGCTACACCTTC.

The chain recombines TRBV5-6 with TRBJ2-2, with D maybe TRBD2 (6 bases). The CDR3 totals 12 residues. Germline assignment: CDR1 SGHDT and CDR2 YYEEEE. Trimming took 10 bases from V and 5 from J, leaving 12 bases between them. This chain's CDR3 is CAGGRGTGELFF. CDR3 DNA: TGTGCCGGCGGACGGGGGACCGGGGAGCTGTTTTTT.

Points on this clone: A read error may produce the germline difference seen at one junction end. V gene TRBV18 combines with J gene TRBJ1-2, with 10 bases that match TRBD1. Germline V CDR1 and CDR2: KGHSH, LQKENI. This CDR3 has 16 amino acids. The CDR3 bases are TGTGCCAGCGCACCACCTTTGACAGGGGGCAACTATGGCTACACCTTC. Translation gives CASAPPLTGGNYGYTF.

V is TRBV13 and J is TRBJ2-7; 7 positions match TRBD1. Unmatched junction bases numbered 9, after V lost 5 bases and J lost 2 bases. Germline V lookup: CDR1 PRHDT, CDR2 FYEKMQ (reference sequence). This CDR3 has 15 amino acids. The CDR3, as DNA: TGTGCCAGCAGCCTCAGGGGGACAAAGACCTACGAGCAGTACTTC. Amino acid sequence: CASSLRGTKTYEQYF. The whole variable domain, remainder taken from reference TRBV13 and TRBJ2-7, is AAGVIQSPRHLIKEKRETATLKCYPIPRHDTVYWYQQGPGQDPQFLISFYEKMQSDKGSIPDRFSAQQFSDYHSELNMSSLELGDSALYFCASSLRGTKTYEQYFGPGTRLTVT.

This chain connects TRBV6-5 to TRBJ2-7; TRBD1 matches 9 bases. J was trimmed by 1 base and V by 5 bases; bases with no gene match: 3. Germline assignment: CDR1 MNHEY and CDR2 SVGAGI. The CDR3 runs to 14 residues. CDR3: CASSTGGRSYEQYF. As DNA, the CDR3 is TGTGCCAGCAGTACAGGGGGCAGGTCCTACGAGCAGTACTTC.

The gene calls are TRBV28 and TRBJ2-7, with D perhaps TRBD2 (6 bases). CDR1 is MDHEN, CDR2 SYDVKM, per germline. The CDR3 consists of 14 residues. V lost 5 bases, J lost 4 bases, and 15 bases lay in between. CDR3 DNA sequence: TGTGCCAGCAGTCCGCGGACTATTGATTACGAGCAGTACTTC. It is translated as CASSPRTIDYEQYF.